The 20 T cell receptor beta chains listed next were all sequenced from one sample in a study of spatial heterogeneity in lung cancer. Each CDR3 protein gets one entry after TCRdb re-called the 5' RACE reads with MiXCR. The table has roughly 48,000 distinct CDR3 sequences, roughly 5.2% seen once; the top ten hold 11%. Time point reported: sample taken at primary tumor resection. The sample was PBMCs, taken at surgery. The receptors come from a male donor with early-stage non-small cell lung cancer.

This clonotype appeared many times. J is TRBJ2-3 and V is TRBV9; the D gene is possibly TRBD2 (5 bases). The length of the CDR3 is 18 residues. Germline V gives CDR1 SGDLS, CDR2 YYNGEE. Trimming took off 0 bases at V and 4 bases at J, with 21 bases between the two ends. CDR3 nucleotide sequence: TGTGCCAGCAGCGTAGCATTGCACTCCGGGAACGGGGCAGATACGCAGTATTTT. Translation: CASSVALHSGNGADTQYF.

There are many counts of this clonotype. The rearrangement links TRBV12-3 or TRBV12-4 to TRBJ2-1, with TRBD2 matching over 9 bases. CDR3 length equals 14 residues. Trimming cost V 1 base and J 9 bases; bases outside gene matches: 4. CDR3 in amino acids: CASSLEAGGSEQFF. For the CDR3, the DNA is TGTGCCAGCAGTTTAGAAGCGGGAGGAAGTGAGCAGTTCTTC.

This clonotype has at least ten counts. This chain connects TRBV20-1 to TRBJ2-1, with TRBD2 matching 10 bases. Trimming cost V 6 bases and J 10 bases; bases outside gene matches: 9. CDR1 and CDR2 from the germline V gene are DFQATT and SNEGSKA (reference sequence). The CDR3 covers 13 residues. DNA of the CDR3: TGCAGTGCAGACCTAGCGGGAGTTCACGAGCAGTTCTTC. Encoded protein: CSADLAGVHEQFF.

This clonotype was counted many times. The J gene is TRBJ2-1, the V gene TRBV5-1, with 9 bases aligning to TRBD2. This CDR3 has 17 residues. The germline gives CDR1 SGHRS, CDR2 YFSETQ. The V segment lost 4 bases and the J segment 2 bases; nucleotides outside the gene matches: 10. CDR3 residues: CASSTFSGSIAYNEQFF. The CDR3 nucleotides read TGCGCCAGCAGCACCTTTAGCGGGAGTATCGCCTACAATGAGCAGTTCTTC.

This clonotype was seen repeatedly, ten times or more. CDR3 bases: TGCAGCGTTGTTCACAGGGCCGGGAACGAGCAGTACTTC. It is translated as CSVVHRAGNEQYF. The chain is built from TRBV29-1 and TRBJ2-7, with D possibly matching TRBD1 (6 bases). There are 13 residues in the CDR3. The germline V and J ends were trimmed by 4 bases and 5 bases, with 15 bases remaining between them. Germline CDR1 SQVTM, CDR2 ANQGSEA.

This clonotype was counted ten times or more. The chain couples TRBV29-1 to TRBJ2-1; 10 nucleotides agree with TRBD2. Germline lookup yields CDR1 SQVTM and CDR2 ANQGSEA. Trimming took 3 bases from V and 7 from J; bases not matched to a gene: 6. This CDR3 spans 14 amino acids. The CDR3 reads CSVDGLAGVNEQFF. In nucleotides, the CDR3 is TGCAGCGTTGATGGCCTAGCGGGAGTGAATGAGCAGTTCTTC.

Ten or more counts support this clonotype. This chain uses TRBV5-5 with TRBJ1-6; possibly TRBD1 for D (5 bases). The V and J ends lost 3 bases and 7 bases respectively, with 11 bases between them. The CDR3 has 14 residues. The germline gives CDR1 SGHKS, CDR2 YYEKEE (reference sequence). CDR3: CASSYTWGNSPLHF. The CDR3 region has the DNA TGTGCCAGCAGCTATACATGGGGGAATTCACCCCTCCACTTT.

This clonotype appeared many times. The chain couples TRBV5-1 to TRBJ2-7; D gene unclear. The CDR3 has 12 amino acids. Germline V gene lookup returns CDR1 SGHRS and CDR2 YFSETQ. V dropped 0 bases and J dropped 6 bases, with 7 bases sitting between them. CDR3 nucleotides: TGCGCCAGCAGCTTGGCCGGGCGCGAGCAGTACTTC. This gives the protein CASSLAGREQYF.

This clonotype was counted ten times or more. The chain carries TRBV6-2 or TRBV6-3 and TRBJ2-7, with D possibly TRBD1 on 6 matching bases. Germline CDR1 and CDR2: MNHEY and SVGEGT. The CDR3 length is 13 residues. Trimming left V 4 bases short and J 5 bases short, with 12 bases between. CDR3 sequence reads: CASSFSRGHEQYF. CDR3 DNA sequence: TGTGCCAGCAGTTTTTCCAGGGGACACGAGCAGTACTTC.

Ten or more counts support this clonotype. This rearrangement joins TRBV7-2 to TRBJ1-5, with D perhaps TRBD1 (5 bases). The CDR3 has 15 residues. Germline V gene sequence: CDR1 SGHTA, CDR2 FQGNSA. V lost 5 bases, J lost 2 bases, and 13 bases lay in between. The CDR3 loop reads CASSRDSLRNQPQHF. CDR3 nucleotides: TGTGCCAGCAGCAGAGACAGCCTCCGCAATCAGCCCCAGCATTTT.

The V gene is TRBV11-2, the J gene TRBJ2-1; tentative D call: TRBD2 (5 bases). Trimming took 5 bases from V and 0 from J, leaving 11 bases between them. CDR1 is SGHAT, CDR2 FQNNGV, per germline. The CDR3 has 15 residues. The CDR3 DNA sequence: TGTGCCAGCAGCCCCCAGCGGCCCTCCTACAATGAGCAGTTCTTC. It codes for CASSPQRPSYNEQFF.

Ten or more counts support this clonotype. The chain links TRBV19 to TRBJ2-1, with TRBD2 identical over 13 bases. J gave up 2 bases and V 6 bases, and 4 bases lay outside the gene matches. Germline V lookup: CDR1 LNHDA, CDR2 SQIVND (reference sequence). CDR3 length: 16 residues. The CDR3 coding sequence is TGTGCCAGTAGCCAGACTAGCGGGAGGACCTACAATGAGCAGTTCTTC. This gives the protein CASSQTSGRTYNEQFF.

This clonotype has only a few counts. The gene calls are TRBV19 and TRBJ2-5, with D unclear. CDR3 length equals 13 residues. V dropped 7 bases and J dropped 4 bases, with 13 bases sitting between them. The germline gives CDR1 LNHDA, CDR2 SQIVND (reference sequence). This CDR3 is CASTHGQGETQYF. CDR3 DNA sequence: TGTGCCAGTACCCACGGGCAAGGAGAGACCCAGTACTTC.

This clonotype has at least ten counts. CDR3 sequence reads: CASSPQGTYEQYF. The CDR3 DNA is TGTGCCAGCAGCCCTCAGGGAACCTACGAGCAGTACTTC. The chain employs TRBV7-9 and TRBJ2-7; D is perhaps TRBD1 (5 bases). The germline gives CDR1 SEHNR, CDR2 FQNEAQ (reference sequence). The length of the CDR3 is 13 residues. V shed 5 bases and J shed 2 bases, with 10 bases lying between them.

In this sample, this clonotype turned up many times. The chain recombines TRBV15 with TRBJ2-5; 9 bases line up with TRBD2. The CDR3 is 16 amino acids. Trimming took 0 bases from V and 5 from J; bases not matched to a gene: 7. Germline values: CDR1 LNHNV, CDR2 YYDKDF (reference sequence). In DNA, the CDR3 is TGTGCCACCAGCAGAGAATTAGCGGGAGCTGTTGAGACCCAGTACTTC. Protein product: CATSRELAGAVETQYF.

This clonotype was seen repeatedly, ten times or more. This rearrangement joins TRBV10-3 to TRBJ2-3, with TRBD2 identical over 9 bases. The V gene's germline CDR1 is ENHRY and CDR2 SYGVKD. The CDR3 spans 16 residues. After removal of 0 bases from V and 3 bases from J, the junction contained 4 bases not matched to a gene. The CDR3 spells CAISESLAGRTDTQYF. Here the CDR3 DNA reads TGTGCCATCAGTGAGTCGCTAGCGGGGAGGACAGATACGCAGTATTTT.

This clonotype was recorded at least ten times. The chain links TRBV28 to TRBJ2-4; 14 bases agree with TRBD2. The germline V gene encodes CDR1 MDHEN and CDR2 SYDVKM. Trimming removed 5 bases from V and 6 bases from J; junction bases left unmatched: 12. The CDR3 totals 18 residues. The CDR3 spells CASSPSWGGLAGANIQYF. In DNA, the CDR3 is TGTGCCAGCAGTCCCTCCTGGGGGGGACTAGCGGGGGCAAACATTCAGTACTTC.

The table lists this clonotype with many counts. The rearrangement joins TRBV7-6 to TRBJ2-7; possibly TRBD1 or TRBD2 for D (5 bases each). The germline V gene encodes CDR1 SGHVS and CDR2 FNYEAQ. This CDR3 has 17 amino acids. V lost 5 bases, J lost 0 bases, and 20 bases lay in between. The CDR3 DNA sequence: TGTGCCAGCAGCACGGGTTTGGGACCGCTAAGCTCCTACGAGCAGTACTTC. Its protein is CASSTGLGPLSSYEQYF.

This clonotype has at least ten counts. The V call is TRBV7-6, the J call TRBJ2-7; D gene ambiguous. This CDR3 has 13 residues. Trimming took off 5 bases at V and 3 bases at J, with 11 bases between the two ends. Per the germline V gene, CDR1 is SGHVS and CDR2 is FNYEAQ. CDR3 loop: CASSAGPNYEQYF. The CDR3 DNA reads TGTGCCAGCAGCGCAGGACCGAACTACGAGCAGTACTTC.

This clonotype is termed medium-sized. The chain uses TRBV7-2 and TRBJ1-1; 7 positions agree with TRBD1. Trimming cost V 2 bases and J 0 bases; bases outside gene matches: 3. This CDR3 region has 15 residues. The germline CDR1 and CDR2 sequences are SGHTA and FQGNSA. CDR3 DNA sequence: TGTGCCAGCAGCTTAACGACAGGGATGAACACTGAAGCTTTCTTT. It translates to CASSLTTGMNTEAFF.